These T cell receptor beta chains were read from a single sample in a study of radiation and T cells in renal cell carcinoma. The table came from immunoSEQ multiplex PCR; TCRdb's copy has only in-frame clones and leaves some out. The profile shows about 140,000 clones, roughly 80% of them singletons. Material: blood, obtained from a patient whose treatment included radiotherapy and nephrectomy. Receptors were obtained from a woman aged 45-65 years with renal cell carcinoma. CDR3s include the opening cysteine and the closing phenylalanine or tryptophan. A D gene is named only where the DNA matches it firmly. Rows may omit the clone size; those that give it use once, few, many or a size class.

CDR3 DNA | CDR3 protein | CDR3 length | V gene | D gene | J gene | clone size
TGTGCCAGCAGTGAAGGCAGATTAATTAATTCACCCCTCCACTTT | CASSEGRLINSPLHF | 15 | TRBV2 | - | TRBJ1-6 | -
TGTGCCAGCTCCCATACGGGACAGGGTGCCGAGCAGTACTTC | CASSHTGQGAEQYF | 14 | TRBV6-6 | TRBD1 | TRBJ2-7 | -
TGTGCCATCAGTGAGTCTGCCCCTTTAGCGGGGGGGAGTAACAATGAGCAGTTCTTC | CAISESAPLAGGSNNEQFF | 19 | TRBV10-3 | TRBD2 | TRBJ2-1 | -
TGTGCCAGTAGTACCCGGGTAGCCTATGGCTACACCTTC | CASSTRVAYGYTF | 13 | TRBV19 | - | TRBJ1-2 | -
TGCGCCAGCAGCACGGACAGGGCAACTAATGAAAAACTGTTTTTT | CASSTDRATNEKLFF | 15 | TRBV5-1 | TRBD1 | TRBJ1-4 | -
TGTGCCAGCAGTTCACCCCGCCGAGTGATCCCACCGACGACCTATGGCTACACCTTC | CASSSPRRVIPPTTYGYTF | 19 | TRBV28 | - | TRBJ1-2 | -
TGCGCCAGCGGGACAGGGGATAACTATGGCTACACCTTC | CASGTGDNYGYTF | 13 | TRBV10-2 | TRBD1 | TRBJ1-2 | once
TGCAGCGTTGGAGGGATGGGCGAGCAGTACTTC | CSVGGMGEQYF | 11 | TRBV29-1 | - | TRBJ2-7 | -
TGTGCCATCAGTGAGTCATTGGAGAACACTGAAGCTTTCTTT | CAISESLENTEAFF | 14 | TRBV10-3 | - | TRBJ1-1 | few
TGTGCCAGCAGCGTTGGACTAGCTGACACCGGGGAGCTGTTTTTT | CASSVGLADTGELFF | 15 | TRBV7-9 | TRBD2 | TRBJ2-2 | -
TGCGCCAGCAGCTCCCGGACTAGCGGGGGCCTACTCCATGAGCAGTTCTTC | CASSSRTSGGLLHEQFF | 17 | TRBV5-1 | TRBD2 | TRBJ2-1 | -